The rows below give T cell receptor beta chains drawn from one sample of a study of shared clonotypes between healthy human individuals. The assay was immunoSEQ multiplex PCR, and TCRdb's table has in-frame clones only and misses some. The table has roughly 1,100,000 clones, under 80% seen once. The sequencing input was memory CD4+ T cells sorted from blood. Receptor source: a man between 18 and 35 years old in good health. Each CDR3 is given with its conserved first and last residue. The D gene is left open where the match is weak. Size is omitted from some rows. Given values are once, few, many or a class for expanded clones.

abundance: -
j_gene: TRBJ1-4
v_gene: TRBV18
d_gene: -
len: 15
CDR3aa: CASSPRDATNEKLFF
CDR3nt: TGTGCCAGCTCACCAAGGGATGCAACTAATGAAAAACTGTTTTTT

abundance: -
j_gene: TRBJ1-2
v_gene: TRBV15
d_gene: -
len: 10
CDR3aa: CATGILGYTF
CDR3nt: TGTGCCACCGGAATCCTGGGCTACACCTTC

abundance: -
j_gene: TRBJ2-7
v_gene: TRBV2
d_gene: -
len: 13
CDR3aa: CASKGHLGGEQYF
CDR3nt: TGTGCCAGCAAGGGACACCTCGGCGGCGAGCAGTACTTC

abundance: -
j_gene: TRBJ2-5
v_gene: TRBV7-8
d_gene: TRBD1
len: 15
CDR3aa: CASSQGTAGGETQYF
CDR3nt: TGTGCCAGCAGCCAAGGGACAGCCGGCGGAGAGACCCAGTACTTC

abundance: -
j_gene: TRBJ1-1
v_gene: TRBV19
d_gene: -
len: 12
CDR3aa: CASSMVGRKAFF
CDR3nt: TGTGCCAGTAGTATGGTCGGGAGAAAAGCTTTCTTT

abundance: -
j_gene: TRBJ1-6
v_gene: TRBV6-5
d_gene: TRBD1
len: 13
CDR3aa: CASSSNRGSPLHF
CDR3nt: TGTGCCAGCAGTTCCAACAGGGGTTCACCCCTCCACTTT

abundance: -
j_gene: TRBJ2-5
v_gene: TRBV14
d_gene: -
len: 12
CDR3aa: CASSQGAGTQYF
CDR3nt: TGTGCCAGCAGCCAAGGAGCAGGGACCCAGTACTTC

abundance: -
j_gene: TRBJ2-1
v_gene: TRBV5-1
d_gene: TRBD2
len: 15
CDR3aa: CASSLILAGPNEQFF
CDR3nt: TGCGCCAGCAGCTTGATACTAGCGGGACCCAATGAGCAGTTCTTC

abundance: once
j_gene: TRBJ2-1
v_gene: TRBV5-1
d_gene: -
len: 14
CDR3aa: CASSPGLTYNEQFF
CDR3nt: TGCGCCAGCAGCCCAGGACTAACCTACAATGAGCAGTTCTTC

abundance: few
j_gene: TRBJ2-1
v_gene: TRBV14
d_gene: -
len: 16
CDR3aa: CASSQEAGSGYNEQFF
CDR3nt: TGTGCCAGCAGCCAAGAGGCGGGTAGCGGCTACAATGAGCAGTTCTTC

abundance: -
j_gene: TRBJ2-6
v_gene: TRBV18
d_gene: -
len: 12
CDR3aa: CASSRIGDVLTF
CDR3nt: TGTGCCAGCTCACGAATCGGAGATGTCCTGACTTTC

abundance: few
j_gene: TRBJ1-2
v_gene: TRBV5-1
d_gene: -
len: 15
CDR3aa: CASSPITAHGAGYTF
CDR3nt: TGCGCCAGCAGCCCTATAACCGCACATGGGGCGGGCTACACCTTC

abundance: few
j_gene: TRBJ1-1
v_gene: TRBV20-1
d_gene: -
len: 11
CDR3aa: CSVAGEAEAFF
CDR3nt: TGCAGTGTCGCCGGGGAGGCTGAAGCTTTCTTT

abundance: once
j_gene: TRBJ2-5
v_gene: TRBV28
d_gene: TRBD1
len: 17
CDR3aa: CASSLGRQGSRQETQYF
CDR3nt: TGTGCCAGCAGCTTAGGGAGACAGGGGAGCCGCCAAGAGACCCAGTACTTC

abundance: once
j_gene: TRBJ2-4
v_gene: TRBV18
d_gene: -
len: 12
CDR3aa: CASSPGGNIQYF
CDR3nt: TGTGCCAGCTCACCCGGGGGAAACATTCAGTACTTC

abundance: -
j_gene: TRBJ2-2
v_gene: TRBV7-2
d_gene: -
len: 15
CDR3aa: CASSPRGTNTGELFF
CDR3nt: TGTGCCAGCAGCCCCCGAGGGACGAACACCGGGGAGCTGTTTTTT